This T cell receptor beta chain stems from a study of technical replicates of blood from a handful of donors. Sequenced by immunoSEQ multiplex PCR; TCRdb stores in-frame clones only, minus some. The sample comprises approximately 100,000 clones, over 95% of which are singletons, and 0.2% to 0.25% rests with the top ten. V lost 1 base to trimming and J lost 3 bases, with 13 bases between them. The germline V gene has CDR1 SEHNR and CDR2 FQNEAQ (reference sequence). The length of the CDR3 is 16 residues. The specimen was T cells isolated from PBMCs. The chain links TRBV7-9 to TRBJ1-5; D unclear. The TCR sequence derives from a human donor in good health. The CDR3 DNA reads TGTGCCAGCAGCTTAGGTAGGCAGACTTCCAATCAGCCCCAGCATTTT. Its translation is CASSLGRQTSNQPQHF.